The 27 T cell receptor beta chains below come from one sample, sequenced in a study of T cell responses to AZD1222 COVID-19 vaccine. Some clones are missing from TCRdb's copy, which holds only in-frame ones; the method was immunoSEQ multiplex PCR. The sample lists fewer than 120,000 clones; around 90% were seen once. This material consisted of peripheral blood, taken on day 0 of AZD1222 vaccination. These receptors were taken from an adult in good health.

The chain joins TRBV5-5 to TRBJ2-5; D is perhaps TRBD1 (6 bases). Germline V gene lookup returns CDR1 SGHKS and CDR2 YYEKEE (reference sequence). V was clipped by 3 bases and J by 0 bases, with 12 bases between them. This CDR3 has 15 residues. CDR3 DNA: TGTGCCAGCAGCTCCAGACAGGCGTACCAAGAGACCCAGTACTTC. Protein product: CASSSRQAYQETQYF.

About this clone itself: The same CDR3 is also encoded by other DNA sequences in this sample. The chain couples TRBV19 to TRBJ1-1; no clear D gene. Germline assignment: CDR1 LNHDA and CDR2 SQIVND (reference sequence). The V gene lost 2 bases and the J gene lost 0 bases, with 4 bases spanning the gap. The CDR3 extends over 13 amino acids. In DNA, the CDR3 is TGTGCCAGTAGTATAAGAGTGAACACTGAAGCTTTCTTT. This encodes CASSIRVNTEAFF.

The V call is TRBV27, the J call TRBJ1-2, with 7 bases identical to TRBD1. Germline V gene sequence: CDR1 MNHEY, CDR2 SMNVEV (reference sequence). Trimming cost V 8 bases and J 3 bases; bases outside gene matches: 15. There are 16 residues in the CDR3. CDR3: CASASHSGGGDYGYTF. CDR3 DNA: TGTGCCAGCGCATCCCACTCAGGGGGTGGGGACTATGGCTACACCTTC.

The chain links TRBV6-1 to TRBJ1-5; no clear D. Trimming removed 2 bases at V and 0 bases at J, with 8 bases between. This CDR3 is 15 amino acids long. CDR1 and CDR2 (germline): MNHNS, SASEGT. Written as DNA, the CDR3 is TGTGCCAGCAGTGAACTCACCCGTAGCAATCAGCCCCAGCATTTT. Its protein is CASSELTRSNQPQHF.

This clone was observed a few times. The rearrangement uses TRBV5-1 and TRBJ1-3; D unresolved. The V gene's germline CDR1 is SGHRS and CDR2 YFSETQ. CDR3 length: 14 amino acids. Trimming stripped 0 bases from V and 8 bases from J, with 12 bases between. CDR3: CASSLDSPRDTIYF. CDR3 DNA sequence: TGCGCCAGCAGCTTGGACAGTCCCCGTGACACCATATATTTT.

This chain links TRBV6-1 with TRBJ1-2, with 8 bases matching TRBD1. J gave up 8 bases and V 3 bases, and 5 bases lay outside the gene matches. From germline, CDR1 is MNHNS and CDR2 SASEGT. This CDR3 is built from 13 residues. The chain's CDR3 is CASSDQGAGGYTF. For the CDR3, the DNA is TGTGCCAGCAGTGATCAGGGGGCGGGAGGCTACACCTTC.

The chain joins TRBV29-1 to TRBJ1-1, with D perhaps TRBD1 (6 bases). Germline V gene sequence: CDR1 SQVTM, CDR2 ANQGSEA. The CDR3 is made up of 11 amino acids. The V end lost 4 bases, the J end lost 12 bases, and 15 bases lay between the germline ends. CDR3: CSVARDKVTFF. The CDR3 nucleotides read TGCAGCGTTGCTAGGGACAAGGTGACTTTCTTT.

The chain recombines TRBV5-1 with TRBJ2-5, with 15 bases matching TRBD2. Germline V lookup: CDR1 SGHRS, CDR2 YFSETQ. Germline trimming cut 1 base from V and 7 bases from J; bases unmatched to any gene: 14. The CDR3 length is 19 residues. CDR3 sequence reads: CASSLSRTSGGAALGTQYF. DNA of the CDR3: TGCGCCAGCAGCTTGTCTAGGACTAGCGGGGGGGCTGCGCTTGGGACCCAGTACTTC.

The rearrangement uses TRBV19 and TRBJ2-1, with D possibly TRBD1 on 5 matching bases. Trimming took off 10 bases at V and 1 base at J, with 20 bases between the two ends. From germline, CDR1 is LNHDA and CDR2 SQIVND (reference sequence). This CDR3 contains 16 residues. The CDR3 is CATRKGASRSYNEQFF. Written as DNA, the CDR3 is TGTGCCACTAGGAAAGGGGCGTCAAGGTCCTACAATGAGCAGTTCTTC.

The rearrangement joins TRBV19 to TRBJ1-5, with D unclear. Trimming left V 1 base short and J 0 bases short, with 4 bases between. There are 14 residues in the CDR3. The germline CDR1 and CDR2 sequences are LNHDA and SQIVND (reference sequence). The CDR3 protein is CASSIASSNQPQHF. As DNA, the CDR3 is TGTGCCAGTAGTATAGCCAGTAGCAATCAGCCCCAGCATTTT.

The chain is built from TRBV6-1 and TRBJ2-7; weak D call: TRBD1 (5 bases). CDR3 length equals 14 residues. Germline V gene sequence: CDR1 MNHNS, CDR2 SASEGT. Trimming left V 3 bases short and J 2 bases short, with 11 bases between. Written as DNA, the CDR3 is TGTGCCAGCAGTGAGGGGCCGGAGACCTACGAGCAGTACTTC. Protein: CASSEGPETYEQYF.

J is TRBJ2-2 and V is TRBV28; possible D gene TRBD2, 6 bases. Germline CDR1 reads MDHEN; CDR2 reads SYDVKM. The CDR3 spans 17 residues. With 11 bases removed from V and 5 bases from J, the gap between germline ends came to 27 bases. The CDR3 nucleotides are TGTGCCGGGCGGTCCCCCGGGACTGGCATCCGGACCGGGGAGCTGTTTTTT. Amino acid sequence: CAGRSPGTGIRTGELFF.

This clone was picked up one time. V usage is TRBV6-5 and J usage is TRBJ1-3; 8 bases match TRBD1. The CDR3 totals 14 residues. Germline V gene data show CDR1 as MNHEY and CDR2 as SVGAGI. V lost 8 bases to trimming and J lost 3 bases; unmatched junction nucleotides: 6. The CDR3, as DNA: TGTGCCAGCTTGGGGACAGGAGATGGAAACACCATATATTTT. Protein sequence: CASLGTGDGNTIYF.

The J gene is TRBJ1-2, the V gene TRBV6-5, with 10 bases lining up with TRBD1. V shed 5 bases, J shed 8 bases, and the junction held 8 bases outside the gene matches. CDR1 is MNHEY, CDR2 SVGAGI, per germline. The CDR3 runs to 14 residues. This chain's CDR3 is CASSLAGTGEGYTF. Here the CDR3 DNA reads TGTGCCAGCAGTCTCGCCGGGACAGGGGAAGGCTACACCTTC.

This chain connects TRBV21-1 to TRBJ1-2. TRBV21-1 is shown as a pseudogene. This CDR3 is 11 amino acids long. The CDR3 loop is CASSKRGRYTF. CDR3 bases: TGTGCCAGCAGCAAACGTGGGAGATACACCTTC.

The CDR3 region is CASRALELGTQYF. The CDR3 DNA sequence: TGTGCCAGCCGCGCTCTAGAGTTAGGGACCCAGTACTTC. The gene calls are TRBV3-1 (or the pseudogene TRBV3-2) and TRBJ2-5; no definite D call. Trimming stripped 8 bases from V and 7 bases from J, with 17 bases between. This CDR3 spans 13 amino acids. Germline V CDR1 and CDR2: LGHDT, YNNKEL (reference sequence).

The chain has TRBV7-9 and TRBJ1-1; TRBD1 aligns across 7 bases. Losses at the gene ends were 5 bases for V and 4 bases for J; bases not matched to a gene: 7. The CDR3 is 14 amino acids. Per germline, CDR1 SEHNR and CDR2 FQNEAQ (reference sequence). The CDR3 loop reads CASSQGGWVTEAFF. The CDR3 DNA reads as TGTGCCAGCAGCCAAGGGGGCTGGGTCACTGAAGCTTTCTTT.

The chain is built from TRBV30 and TRBJ1-1; D call uncertain. CDR1 is GTSNPN, CDR2 SVGIG, per germline (reference sequence). This CDR3 has 13 residues. The V and J ends lost 2 bases and 5 bases respectively, with 12 bases between them. CDR3 sequence: CAWSREAGTEAFF. CDR3 in DNA: TGTGCCTGGAGTAGGGAGGCGGGGACTGAAGCTTTCTTT. Variable domain in full (rest from reference TRBV30 and TRBJ1-1): SQTIHQWPATLVQPVGSPLSLECTVEGTSNPNLYWYRQAAGRGLQLLFYSVGIGQISSEVPQNLSASRPQDRQFILSSKKLLLSDSGFYLCAWSREAGTEAFFGQGTRLTVV.

CDR3 residues: CASSIDLDAEQFF. The CDR3 DNA is TGTGCCAGTAGTATAGATCTGGATGCTGAGCAGTTCTTC. This rearrangement joins TRBV19 to TRBJ2-1; D gene uncertain. In germline, CDR1 is LNHDA, CDR2 SQIVND (reference sequence). V lost 0 bases and J 9 bases, leaving 9 bases between the germline ends. The CDR3 has 13 residues.

This chain uses TRBV7-2 with TRBJ1-5; 9 bases line up with TRBD1. J was trimmed by 9 bases and V by 4 bases; bases with no gene match: 7. CDR1 and CDR2 (germline): SGHTA, FQGNSA. The CDR3 totals 14 residues. The CDR3 protein is CASSCRDRAWPQHF. CDR3 nucleotides: TGTGCCAGCAGCTGCCGGGACAGGGCTTGGCCCCAGCATTTT.

The V gene is TRBV19, the J gene TRBJ1-2, with D unresolved. The V end was cut by 3 bases, the J end by 0 bases, with 11 bases between. This CDR3 is 15 amino acids long. Germline V lookup: CDR1 LNHDA, CDR2 SQIVND (reference sequence). The CDR3: CASSISASSNYGYTF. DNA of the CDR3: TGTGCCAGTAGTATTTCTGCCAGCTCTAACTATGGCTACACCTTC. Full variable domain (remainder filled in from reference TRBV19 and TRBJ1-2): DGGITQSPKYLFRKEGQNVTLSCEQNLNHDAMYWYRQDPGQGLRLIYYSQIVNDFQKGDIAEGYSVSREKKESFPLTVTSAQKNPTAFYLCASSISASSNYGYTFGSGTRLTVV.

On this clone itself: The junction and the germline gene differ at one end; a read error may be behind it. The gene calls are TRBV7-9 and TRBJ2-7; maybe TRBD1 (5 bases). The CDR3 contains 12 residues. The germline CDR1 and CDR2 sequences are SEHNR and FQNEAQ (reference sequence). The CDR3 region is CASSLEEAGRSF. As DNA, the CDR3 is TGTGCCAGCAGCTTAGAAGAGGCAGGGCGTTCCTTC. Filled out from reference TRBV7-9 and TRBJ2-7, the complete variable domain reads DTGVSQNPRHKITKRGQNVTFRCDPISEHNRLYWYRQTLGQGPEFLTYFQNEAQLEKSRLLSDRFSAERPKGSFSTLEIQRTEQGDSAMYLCASSLEEAGRSFGPGTRLTVT.

Remarks on this clone: This is likely an artifact of a read error, given a far larger clone one base away. This chain links TRBV12-3 or TRBV12-4 with TRBJ1-1, with D maybe TRBD1 (5 bases). V was trimmed by 3 bases and J by 1 base, leaving 6 bases between them. CDR3 length: 13 residues. CDR3 protein: CASSFRENTEAFF. The CDR3 nucleotides read TGTGCCAGCAGTTTCAGGGAGAACACTGAAGCTTTCTTT.

This chain links TRBV11-2 with TRBJ1-5, with D maybe TRBD1 (6 bases). Germline-derived CDR1 and CDR2 are SGHAT and FQNNGV. With 3 bases removed from V and 7 bases from J, the gap between germline ends came to 10 bases. The CDR3 loop spans 13 amino acids. CDR3 nucleotides: TGTGCCAGCAGCTTTGCGGGGGGCCAGCCCCAGCATTTT. Translating gives CASSFAGGQPQHF.

The J gene is TRBJ1-1, the V gene TRBV19; D is undetermined. V was trimmed by 5 bases and J by 5 bases, leaving 6 bases between them. This CDR3 contains 11 residues. The V gene's germline CDR1 is LNHDA and CDR2 SQIVND (reference sequence). CDR3 region: CASSLGTEAFF. The CDR3 DNA sequence: TGTGCCAGTAGTTTGGGGACTGAAGCTTTCTTT.

The V and J genes are TRBV5-6 and TRBJ1-1; the D gene is possibly TRBD1 (6 bases). This CDR3 is built from 17 residues. V was trimmed by 1 base and J by 2 bases, leaving 18 bases between them. Germline-derived CDR1 and CDR2 are SGHDT and YYEEEE. The CDR3 reads CASSLPPLRGANTEAFF. In nucleotides, the CDR3 is TGTGCCAGCAGCTTGCCCCCCCTTAGGGGGGCCAACACTGAAGCTTTCTTT. The variable domain in full, with the rest retrieved from reference TRBV5-6 and TRBJ1-1, is DAGVTQSPTHLIKTRGQQVTLRCSPKSGHDTVSWYQQALGQGPQFIFQYYEEEERQRGNFPDRFSGHQFPNYSSELNVNALLLGDSALYLCASSLPPLRGANTEAFFGQGTRLTVV.

This chain joins TRBV28 and TRBJ2-2, with D hard to call. The CDR3 is 18 residues long. CDR1 and CDR2 from the germline V gene are MDHEN and SYDVKM. Deletions cut 6 bases from V and 5 bases from J, with 25 bases between. The CDR3 DNA reads as TGTGCCAGCAGCCCCCCGACCGGGCCCCGTATGGAGACCGGGGAGCTGTTTTTT. It codes for CASSPPTGPRMETGELFF.